This T cell receptor beta chain is drawn from a study of blood T cell repertoires in COVID-19. Germline loops: CDR1 MNHEY, CDR2 SVGAGI. J lost 4 bases, V lost 7 bases, and 8 bases had no gene match. CDR3 length: 14 amino acids. TCRdb's copy holds only in-frame clones and misses some; the assay was immunoSEQ multiplex PCR. The sample lists roughly 120,000 clones, 75% to 80% occurring once. This receptor was taken from a woman aged 80 or over with active or convalescent COVID-19. The sequencing input was peripheral blood. The rearrangement links TRBV6-5 to TRBJ1-1; TRBD1 matches 8 bases. CDR3 amino acids: CASKPQGAFTEAFF. CDR3 DNA sequence: TGTGCCAGCAAACCTCAGGGGGCCTTCACTGAAGCTTTCTTT.